The 28 T cell receptor beta chains below were found in one sample sequenced in a study of CD8 T cells in Susac syndrome. Reverse transcription of roughly 0.45 to 1 ug RNA was carried out with random hexamers. TCRdb reprocessed the immunoSEQ multiplex PCR reads via MiXCR and lists one record per CDR3 protein. This table holds some 120,000 distinct CDR3 sequences, around 90% found once. Sequencing was carried out using CD4+ T cells from PBMCs. Every receptor here comes from a human donor in good health.

The chain recombines TRBV5-6 with TRBJ1-4; 7 bases line up with TRBD1. CDR1 is SGHDT, CDR2 YYEEEE, per germline. Trimming took 2 bases from V and 8 from J; bases not matched to a gene: 12. The length of the CDR3 is 16 residues. The CDR3 loop is CASSFPGGKAEEKLFF. CDR3 DNA: TGTGCCAGCAGCTTTCCAGGGGGGAAAGCAGAGGAAAAACTGTTTTTT.

This clonotype was counted only a few times. This chain links TRBV6-2 or TRBV6-3 with TRBJ2-7, with no clear D. V was trimmed by 3 bases and J by 5 bases, leaving 8 bases between them. This CDR3 contains 12 residues. CDR1 and CDR2 from the germline V gene are MNHEY and SVGEGT. CDR3 amino acids: CASSYNADEQYF. The CDR3 region has the DNA TGTGCCAGCAGTTATAACGCGGACGAGCAGTACTTC.

The chain employs TRBV20-1 and TRBJ1-2; 9 bases are shared with TRBD1. The CDR3 has 12 amino acids. The V gene's germline CDR1 is DFQATT and CDR2 SNEGSKA (reference sequence). V was clipped by 6 bases and J by 9 bases; unmatched bases: 8. As DNA, the CDR3 is TGCAGTGCCCGGACAGGGGAAACGCGCTACACCTTC. Translated: CSARTGETRYTF.

The V gene is TRBV2, the J gene TRBJ2-7; D unclear. V lost 0 bases and J lost 7, with 13 bases in between. Germline CDR1 and CDR2: SNHLY and FYNNEI. The CDR3 has 14 residues. The CDR3 spells CASSEALRRSEQYF. The CDR3 coding sequence is TGTGCCAGCAGTGAAGCGCTTCGCCGTTCGGAGCAGTACTTC.

The V and J genes are TRBV20-1 and TRBJ1-2; the D gene is possibly TRBD1 (5 bases). The CDR3 is 15 amino acids. Trimming removed 5 bases at V and 2 bases at J, with 18 bases between. Germline-derived CDR1 and CDR2 are DFQATT and SNEGSKA (reference sequence). CDR3 in amino acids: CSAWEGQGLNYGYTF. Written as DNA, the CDR3 is TGCAGTGCTTGGGAGGGGCAGGGCCTGAACTATGGCTACACCTTC.

The chain links TRBV6-2 or TRBV6-3 to TRBJ1-1; D uncertain. Germline CDR1 is MNHEY and CDR2 is SVGEGT. This CDR3 contains 16 residues. The V gene lost 0 bases and the J gene lost 1 base, with 12 bases spanning the gap. CDR3 bases: TGTGCCAGCAGTTACTCGATCGCGGCGGGGAACACTGAAGCTTTCTTT. It codes for CASSYSIAAGNTEAFF.

V usage is TRBV7-2 and J usage is TRBJ1-3, with D maybe TRBD1 (5 bases). Trimming removed 4 bases from V and 1 base from J, with 11 bases in between. CDR3 size: 15 residues. CDR1 and CDR2 from the germline V gene are SGHTA and FQGNSA. CDR3 protein: CASSSGGGSGNTIYF. Here the CDR3 DNA reads TGTGCCAGCAGCTCTGGGGGAGGGTCTGGAAACACCATATATTTT.

The genes are TRBV6-2 or TRBV6-3 and TRBJ2-1, with 13 bases lining up with TRBD2. The CDR3 length is 16 residues. The germline V gene encodes CDR1 MNHEY and CDR2 SVGEGT. After removal of 7 bases from V and 6 bases from J, the junction contained 9 bases not matched to a gene. CDR3 coding DNA: TGTGCCAGCAACAAAAGGACTAGCGGGAGAGGCAATGAGCAGTTCTTC. This translates into CASNKRTSGRGNEQFF.

This clonotype was detected once. The gene calls are TRBV18 and TRBJ1-1; D remains ambiguous. The V end lost 3 bases, the J end lost 0 bases, and 8 bases lay between the germline ends. This CDR3 has 14 residues. Germline-derived CDR1 and CDR2 are KGHSH and LQKENI. The chain's CDR3 is CASSPSAVNTEAFF. For the CDR3, the DNA is TGTGCCAGCTCACCCTCGGCGGTGAACACTGAAGCTTTCTTT.

This chain links TRBV20-1 with TRBJ1-1, with D possibly being TRBD1 (6 bases). The germline CDR1 and CDR2 sequences are DFQATT and SNEGSKA (reference sequence). Trimming removed 1 base from V and 5 bases from J, with 8 bases in between. The length of the CDR3 is 12 residues. The CDR3 region has the DNA TGCAGTGCTAGAGGGGGGCGGACTGAAGCTTTCTTT. Its translation is CSARGGRTEAFF.

The chain uses TRBV11-2 and TRBJ2-7; no clear D gene. CDR3 length: 15 residues. V lost 1 base and J lost 6, with 16 bases in between. The germline V gene encodes CDR1 SGHAT and CDR2 FQNNGV. CDR3 region: CASSLARDGAGEQYF. The CDR3 DNA reads TGTGCCAGCAGCTTAGCGCGCGACGGCGCTGGCGAGCAGTACTTC.

This chain links TRBV18 with TRBJ1-5; 9 nucleotides match TRBD1. Trimming cost V 6 bases and J 6 bases; bases outside gene matches: 9. Per the germline V gene, CDR1 is KGHSH and CDR2 is LQKENI. This CDR3 region has 15 residues. CDR3 sequence: CASSDLGQGGQPQHF. The CDR3 region has the DNA TGTGCCAGCTCGGATTTGGGACAGGGAGGTCAGCCCCAGCATTTT.

This chain uses TRBV5-1 with TRBJ2-1; tentatively, D is TRBD1 or TRBD2 (5 bases each). Trimming took off 0 bases at V and 4 bases at J, with 14 bases between the two ends. The germline V gene encodes CDR1 SGHRS and CDR2 YFSETQ. The CDR3 covers 16 residues. The CDR3 loop is CASSLAGLGVYNEQFF. In DNA, the CDR3 is TGCGCCAGCAGCTTGGCCGGCTTGGGGGTTTACAATGAGCAGTTCTTC.

This rearrangement joins TRBV18 to TRBJ2-3; D unresolved. V was shortened by 5 bases and J by 1 base, with 22 bases between the two germline ends. The CDR3 consists of 18 residues. Germline V gene sequence: CDR1 KGHSH, CDR2 LQKENI. The CDR3 region is CASSSSPVRPGGTDTQYF. The CDR3 DNA reads as TGTGCCAGCTCATCAAGCCCTGTCCGGCCAGGCGGCACAGATACGCAGTATTTT.

The rearrangement links TRBV5-4 to TRBJ1-3; 8 nucleotides align to TRBD1. Germline V lookup: CDR1 SGHNT, CDR2 YYREEE (reference sequence). The trim removed 4 bases at V and 3 bases at J, leaving 6 bases unmatched. This CDR3 comprises 15 residues. This CDR3 is CASSPGGFRGNTIYF. The CDR3, as DNA: TGTGCCAGCAGCCCAGGGGGCTTTCGTGGAAACACCATATATTTT.

V is TRBV5-4 and J is TRBJ2-7; 10 nucleotides line up with TRBD2. The germline gives CDR1 SGHNT, CDR2 YYREEE (reference sequence). This CDR3 region has 13 residues. J lost 6 bases, V lost 5 bases, and 5 bases had no gene match. CDR3 sequence: CASRPGLASEQYF. In nucleotides, the CDR3 is TGTGCCAGCAGGCCGGGACTAGCGTCCGAGCAGTACTTC.

CDR3 nucleotides: TGTGCCAGCAGTTGGGGGACCTACGTCTACGAGCAGTACTTC. Translation gives CASSWGTYVYEQYF. The J gene is TRBJ2-7, the V gene TRBV6-2 or TRBV6-3; D tentatively fits TRBD1 or TRBD2 (5 bases each). Germline V CDR1 and CDR2: MNHEY, SVGEGT. CDR3 length: 14 residues. The V end was cut by 4 bases, the J end by 3 bases, with 13 bases between.

This chain joins TRBV29-1 and TRBJ2-1; D unresolved. The CDR3 contains 12 residues. The V end was cut by 3 bases, the J end by 9 bases, with 12 bases between. CDR1 and CDR2 from the germline V gene are SQVTM and ANQGSEA. For the CDR3, the DNA is TGCAGCGTTGAGGCTTTAGCTGCTGAGCAGTTCTTC. Translation: CSVEALAAEQFF.

The genes are TRBV5-8 and TRBJ2-5; no definite D call. The germline V gene encodes CDR1 SGHTS and CDR2 YDEGEE. The CDR3 is 15 amino acids. V was cut by 7 bases and J by 3 bases, with 19 bases left in between. CDR3 in DNA: TGTGCCAGCGGGCTCTTTGGCACCCCTGAAGAGACCCAGTACTTC. Encoded protein: CASGLFGTPEETQYF.

The V and J genes are TRBV12-3 or TRBV12-4 and TRBJ1-5; 9 bases fit TRBD1. The CDR3 contains 14 residues. V shed 5 bases, J shed 5 bases, and the junction held 4 bases outside the gene matches. The CDR3 nucleotides are TGTGCCAGCAGTACCGGGACAGGGTATCAGCCCCAGCATTTT. Residues: CASSTGTGYQPQHF.

The V and J genes are TRBV5-6 and TRBJ1-5, with D perhaps matching TRBD1 (5 bases). The CDR3 length is 14 residues. Trimming stripped 1 base from V and 4 bases from J, with 9 bases between. Germline V lookup: CDR1 SGHDT, CDR2 YYEEEE. CDR3 amino acids: CASSLWGGNQPQHF. The CDR3 DNA reads as TGTGCCAGCAGCTTGTGGGGGGGAAATCAGCCCCAGCATTTT.

The V call is TRBV2, the J call TRBJ1-1; D is unresolved. This CDR3 is built from 16 residues. The germline V gene encodes CDR1 SNHLY and CDR2 FYNNEI. Between the trimmed V and J ends, which lost 6 bases and 2 bases, there was a span of 19 bases. CDR3 sequence: CASRYLFGVINTEAFF. CDR3 nucleotide sequence: TGTGCCAGCAGGTACCTTTTTGGGGTAATAAACACTGAAGCTTTCTTT. Looking up the rest from reference TRBV2 and TRBJ1-1 gives the full variable domain: EPEVTQTPSHQVTQMGQEVILRCVPISNHLYFYWYRQILGQKVEFLVSFYNNEISEKSEIFDDQFSVERPDGSNFTLKIRSTKLEDSAMYFCASRYLFGVINTEAFFGQGTRLTVV.

With regard to this clonotype: The junction departs from the called germline gene at one end, perhaps through a read error. Here the CDR3 reads CAWSVPGGLLNF. The DNA for the CDR3 is TGTGCCTGGAGTGTACCGGGGGGGCTCCTTAATTTT. This sequence joins TRBV30 and TRBJ1-5; the D gene is possibly TRBD1 (6 bases). Looked up from germline, CDR1 is GTSNPN and CDR2 is SVGIG (reference sequence). The CDR3 runs to 12 residues.

V usage is TRBV4-1 and J usage is TRBJ2-1, with 15 bases identical to TRBD2. The germline CDR1 and CDR2 sequences are MGHRA and YSYEKL. This CDR3 has 15 residues. V shed 4 bases, J shed 10 bases, and the junction held 5 bases outside the gene matches. Written as DNA, the CDR3 is TGCGCCAGCAGCCCGGGACTAGCGGGAGGTGACGAGCAGTTCTTC. Translated, it gives CASSPGLAGGDEQFF.

The rearrangement joins TRBV19 to TRBJ2-6; maybe TRBD1 (6 bases). V shed 8 bases and J shed 0 bases, with 17 bases lying between them. CDR1 is LNHDA and CDR2 is SQIVND in the germline V gene (reference sequence). This CDR3 has 17 amino acids. The CDR3 loop is CASSWTETSSGANVLTF. The CDR3 nucleotides are TGTGCCAGTTCTTGGACAGAGACCAGCTCTGGGGCCAACGTCCTGACTTTC.

The rearrangement uses TRBV7-9 and TRBJ2-7, with 8 positions matching TRBD1. Germline values: CDR1 SEHNR, CDR2 FQNEAQ (reference sequence). The CDR3 length is 14 residues. V shed 5 bases and J 5 bases; nucleotides not matched to a gene: 8. For the CDR3, the DNA is TGTGCCAGCAGCCCCACAGGGGGAAAAAACGAGCAGTACTTC. It specifies CASSPTGGKNEQYF. The full variable domain, completed using reference TRBV7-9 and TRBJ2-7, is DTGVSQNPRHKITKRGQNVTFRCDPISEHNRLYWYRQTLGQGPEFLTYFQNEAQLEKSRLLSDRFSAERPKGSFSTLEIQRTEQGDSAMYLCASSPTGGKNEQYFGPGTRLTVT.

The chain has TRBV20-1 and TRBJ2-2; no clear D. CDR3 length: 14 residues. CDR1 and CDR2 from the germline V gene are DFQATT and SNEGSKA (reference sequence). V was cut by 0 bases and J by 5 bases, with 10 bases left in between. This chain's CDR3 is CSAREAQKTGELFF. CDR3 sequence (DNA): TGCAGTGCTAGAGAAGCCCAGAAGACCGGGGAGCTGTTTTTT.

The chain is built from TRBV20-1 and TRBJ1-2; no clear D gene. This CDR3 contains 9 residues. Germline V gene data show CDR1 as DFQATT and CDR2 as SNEGSKA (reference sequence). Trimming removed 3 bases at V and 6 bases at J, with 2 bases between. The CDR3 DNA reads TGCAGTGCTAGTAATGGCTACACCTTC. This translates into CSASNGYTF.